What follows are 16 T cell receptor beta chains derived from one specimen sequenced in a study of Graves' ophthalmopathy and Graves' hyperthyroidism. Amplification of TCR beta CDR3 regions used RNA transcripts. After a first-round RT-PCR with HTBI primers, a second-round multiplex PCR was run. TCRdb reprocessed the multiplex PCR reads via MiXCR and lists one record per CDR3 protein. The repertoire holds 740,000 or so distinct CDR3 sequences, with approximately 40% as singletons. Sequencing was carried out using peripheral blood. These receptors all come from an adult man with Graves' ophthalmopathy.

Points on this clonotype: One junction end does not reproduce the germline sequence, and a read error may be involved. This chain uses TRBV29-1 with TRBJ2-7; a possible D gene is TRBD2 (6 bases). This CDR3 spans 15 amino acids. Germline V gene lookup returns CDR1 SQVTM and CDR2 ANQGSEA. CDR3 protein: CGVEGGGSGSYEQYF. The CDR3 DNA reads TGCGGCGTTGAAGGTGGGGGGTCGGGCTCCTACGAGCAGTACTTC.

This clonotype was counted many times. The V gene is TRBV7-9, the J gene TRBJ1-2; D gene ambiguous. Trimming pared 6 bases from V and 4 bases from J, leaving 12 bases between. The CDR3 runs 13 residues. Germline loops: CDR1 SEHNR, CDR2 FQNEAQ (reference sequence). The CDR3 loop is CASSLTLTYGYTF. The CDR3 nucleotides read TGTGCCAGCAGTTTAACCCTGACCTATGGCTACACCTTC.

This clonotype was counted many times. The V call is TRBV10-1, the J call TRBJ2-2; D might be TRBD1 (6 bases). In germline, CDR1 is WNHNN, CDR2 SYGVQD (reference sequence). The CDR3 consists of 14 residues. V gave up 6 bases and J gave up 7 bases, with 15 bases separating them. DNA for the CDR3: TGCGCCAGCAGACAGGGACCGTACGACGGGGAGCTGTTTTTT. Encoded protein: CASRQGPYDGELFF.

This clonotype was detected a few times. CDR3 nucleotides: TGTGCCAGCAAGGAACTGACGAATTCACCCCTCCACTTT. Translating gives CASKELTNSPLHF. The chain carries TRBV6-5 and TRBJ1-6; no clear D gene. In germline, CDR1 is MNHEY, CDR2 SVGAGI. This CDR3 spans 13 amino acids. Between the trimmed V and J ends, which lost 7 bases and 7 bases, there was a span of 11 bases.

As concerns this clonotype: Relative to the germline gene, one junction end is altered; a read error may explain this. The chain combines TRBV7-9 with TRBJ2-5; 9 bases agree with TRBD1. CDR3 length: 16 amino acids. Germline V gene lookup returns CDR1 SEHNR and CDR2 FQNEAQ (reference sequence). CDR3 region: CASSPANRGRRETQDF. The CDR3 nucleotides are TGTGCCAGCAGCCCAGCAAACAGGGGGCGCCGAGAGACCCAGGACTTC.

This clonotype was counted at least ten times. The chain has TRBV15 and TRBJ1-1; the match to TRBD1 covers 7 bases. The germline V gene has CDR1 LNHNV and CDR2 YYDKDF (reference sequence). The J segment lost 10 bases and the V segment lost 6 bases, leaving 11 bases of the junction unmatched. CDR3 length: 13 residues. Here the CDR3 DNA reads TGTGCCACCAGTTCGACAGGGCGGGATCTAGCTTTCTTT. It yields the protein CATSSTGRDLAFF.

The chain carries TRBV20-1 and TRBJ2-7; D not certain. V was cut by 6 bases and J by 2 bases, with 14 bases left in between. This CDR3 is 13 amino acids long. The V gene's germline CDR1 is DFQATT and CDR2 SNEGSKA (reference sequence). CDR3 loop: CSAPVQYAYEQYF. The CDR3 nucleotides are TGCAGTGCCCCCGTGCAATATGCCTACGAGCAGTACTTC.

This clonotype was recorded a few times. The chain uses TRBV7-9 and TRBJ2-7; D is possibly TRBD2 (5 bases). The CDR3 extends over 13 amino acids. Deletions cut 4 bases from V and 3 bases from J, with 10 bases between. The germline CDR1 and CDR2 sequences are SEHNR and FQNEAQ (reference sequence). The CDR3 region has the DNA TGTGCCAGCAGCTCCAATGGAGGCTACGAGCAGTACTTC. Translation gives CASSSNGGYEQYF.

The CDR3 is CASSQEDSTNEKLFF. In DNA, the CDR3 is TGTGCCAGCAGCCAAGAGGACAGTACCAATGAAAAACTGTTTTTT. The chain has TRBV11-2 and TRBJ1-4; weak D call: TRBD1 (6 bases). Trimming took off 5 bases at V and 5 bases at J, with 15 bases between the two ends. The CDR3 totals 15 residues. Germline assignment: CDR1 SGHAT and CDR2 FQNNGV.

The CDR3 reads CAWTMSDPHYGYTF. The CDR3 nucleotides are TGTGCCTGGACTATGTCTGATCCTCACTATGGCTACACCTTC. The chain joins TRBV7-9 to TRBJ1-2; D remains unclear. The V end was cut by 11 bases, the J end by 3 bases, with 19 bases between. Germline lookup yields CDR1 SEHNR and CDR2 FQNEAQ (reference sequence). There are 14 residues in the CDR3.

This clonotype was seen repeatedly, ten times or more. In DNA, the CDR3 is TGTGCCACCAGCAGAGATTCGGTGGGAATTGACGCTTTCTTT. Protein product: CATSRDSVGIDAFF. The chain has TRBV15 and TRBJ1-1; D gene unclear. The CDR3 totals 14 residues. The V end lost 0 bases, the J end lost 11 bases, and 16 bases lay between the germline ends. Germline V gene sequence: CDR1 LNHNV, CDR2 YYDKDF (reference sequence).

The table lists this clonotype with a few counts. A clone one base away is much larger, so this may be a read error. V gene TRBV7-9 combines with J gene TRBJ1-5; D is undetermined. The CDR3 runs 12 residues. Germline V gene sequence: CDR1 SEHNR, CDR2 FQNEAQ (reference sequence). CDR3 nucleotides: TGTACCAGCAGCTTAGGTCCGCAGCCCCAGCATTTT. Its translation is CTSSLGPQPQHF.

There are many counts of this clonotype. The chain has TRBV29-1 and TRBJ2-7, with D maybe TRBD2 (6 bases). The CDR3 is 13 amino acids. Germline CDR1 and CDR2: SQVTM and ANQGSEA. The V end lost 4 bases, the J end lost 0 bases, and 10 bases lay between the germline ends. In DNA, the CDR3 is TGCAGCGTTGGGGGCGGGATCTCCTACGAGCAGTACTTC. It specifies CSVGGGISYEQYF.

Comment on this clonotype: A much bigger clone sits one base away, suggesting this may be a read error. The V call is TRBV2, the J call TRBJ1-2, with D tentatively TRBD1 (5 bases). This CDR3 is 12 amino acids long. The germline V gene encodes CDR1 SNHLY and CDR2 FYNNEI. Trimming took off 6 bases at V and 3 bases at J, with 8 bases between the two ends. The CDR3: CASSGDYYGYTF. CDR3 DNA: TGTGCCAGCAGCGGGGACTACTATGGCTACACCTTC.

This clonotype has just one count. The rearrangement joins TRBV7-9 to TRBJ2-7; the match to TRBD2 covers 13 bases. The CDR3 has 18 amino acids. Trimming cost V 5 bases and J 4 bases; bases outside gene matches: 14. Germline CDR1 reads SEHNR; CDR2 reads FQNEAQ (reference sequence). As DNA, the CDR3 is TGTGCCAGCAGCCAAGATACTAGCGGGAGGGCGCCGATTTACGAGCAGTACTTC. The encoded protein is CASSQDTSGRAPIYEQYF.

This clonotype was observed a handful of times. The chain combines TRBV19 with TRBJ1-1; maybe TRBD1 (5 bases). V lost 3 bases and J 7 bases, leaving 12 bases between the germline ends. CDR1 is LNHDA and CDR2 is SQIVND in the germline V gene (reference sequence). The CDR3 loop spans 13 amino acids. The CDR3 nucleotides are TGTGCCAGTAGTATTGAAGGGGCGGGTGAAGCTTTCTTT. Its translation: CASSIEGAGEAFF.